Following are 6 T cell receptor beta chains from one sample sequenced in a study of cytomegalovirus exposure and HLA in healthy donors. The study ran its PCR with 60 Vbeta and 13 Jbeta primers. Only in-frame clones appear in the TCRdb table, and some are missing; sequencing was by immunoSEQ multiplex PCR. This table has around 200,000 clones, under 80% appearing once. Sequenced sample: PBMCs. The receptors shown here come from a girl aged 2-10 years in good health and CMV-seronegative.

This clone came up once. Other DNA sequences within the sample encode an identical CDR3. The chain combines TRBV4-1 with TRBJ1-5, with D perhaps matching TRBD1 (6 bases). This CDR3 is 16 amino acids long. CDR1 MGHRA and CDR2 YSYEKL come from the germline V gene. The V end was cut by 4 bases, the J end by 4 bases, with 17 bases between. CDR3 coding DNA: TGCGCCAGCAGCCTGATACCTCAACAGGGTAATCAGCCCCAGCATTTT. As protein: CASSLIPQQGNQPQHF.

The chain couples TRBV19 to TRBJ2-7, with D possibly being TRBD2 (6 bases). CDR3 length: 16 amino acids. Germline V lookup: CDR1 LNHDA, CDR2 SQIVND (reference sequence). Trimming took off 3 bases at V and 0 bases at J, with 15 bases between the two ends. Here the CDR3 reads CASSIRDFGNSYEQYF. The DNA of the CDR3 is TGTGCCAGTAGTATTCGGGACTTCGGCAACTCCTACGAGCAGTACTTC.

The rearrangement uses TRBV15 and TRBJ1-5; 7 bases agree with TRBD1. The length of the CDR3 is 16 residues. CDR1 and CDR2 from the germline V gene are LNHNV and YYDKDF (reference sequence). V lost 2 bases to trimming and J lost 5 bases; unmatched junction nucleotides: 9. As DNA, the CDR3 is TGTGCCACCAGCAGAACCGGACAGGTAAAAGATCAGCCCCAGCATTTT. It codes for CATSRTGQVKDQPQHF.

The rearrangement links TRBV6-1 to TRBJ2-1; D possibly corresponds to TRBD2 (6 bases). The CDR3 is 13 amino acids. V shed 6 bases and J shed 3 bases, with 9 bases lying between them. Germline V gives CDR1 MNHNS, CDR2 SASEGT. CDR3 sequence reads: CASRGEDYNEQFF. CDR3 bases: TGTGCCAGCAGAGGGGAGGACTACAATGAGCAGTTCTTC.

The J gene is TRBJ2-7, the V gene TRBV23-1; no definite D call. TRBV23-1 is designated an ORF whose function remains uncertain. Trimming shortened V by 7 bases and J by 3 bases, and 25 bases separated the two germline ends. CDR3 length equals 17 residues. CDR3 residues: CASNPNLADPPSYEQYF. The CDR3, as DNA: TGCGCCAGCAATCCCAATCTGGCAGATCCCCCAAGCTACGAGCAGTACTTC.

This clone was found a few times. This CDR3 is CATYPGRADGYTF. CDR3 sequence (DNA): TGTGCCACCTATCCAGGCAGGGCTGACGGCTACACCTTC. The rearrangement links TRBV10-3 to TRBJ1-2; a possible D gene is TRBD1 (5 bases). The CDR3 is 13 residues long. V dropped 10 bases and J dropped 8 bases, with 20 bases sitting between them. CDR1 is ENHRY and CDR2 is SYGVKD in the germline V gene.